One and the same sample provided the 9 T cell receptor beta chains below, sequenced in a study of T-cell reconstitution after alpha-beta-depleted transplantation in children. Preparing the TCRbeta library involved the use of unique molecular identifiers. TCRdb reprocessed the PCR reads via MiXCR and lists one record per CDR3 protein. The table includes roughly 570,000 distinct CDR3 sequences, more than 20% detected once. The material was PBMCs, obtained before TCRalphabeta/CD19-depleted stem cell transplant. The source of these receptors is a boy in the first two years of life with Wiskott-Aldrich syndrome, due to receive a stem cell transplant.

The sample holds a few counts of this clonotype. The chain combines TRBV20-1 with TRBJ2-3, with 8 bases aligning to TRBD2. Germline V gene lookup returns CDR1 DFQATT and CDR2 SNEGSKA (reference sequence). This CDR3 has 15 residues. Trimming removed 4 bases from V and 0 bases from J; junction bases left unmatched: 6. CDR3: CSATSGSSSTDTQYF. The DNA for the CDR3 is TGCAGTGCTACTAGCGGGTCCTCTAGCACAGATACGCAGTATTTT.

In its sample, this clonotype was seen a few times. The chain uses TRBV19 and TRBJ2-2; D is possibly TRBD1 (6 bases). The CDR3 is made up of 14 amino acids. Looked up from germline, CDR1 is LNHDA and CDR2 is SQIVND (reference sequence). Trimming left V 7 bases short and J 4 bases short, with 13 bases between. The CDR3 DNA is TGTGCCAGTACCTATGGCAGGGGCACCGGGGAGCTGTTTTTT. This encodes CASTYGRGTGELFF.

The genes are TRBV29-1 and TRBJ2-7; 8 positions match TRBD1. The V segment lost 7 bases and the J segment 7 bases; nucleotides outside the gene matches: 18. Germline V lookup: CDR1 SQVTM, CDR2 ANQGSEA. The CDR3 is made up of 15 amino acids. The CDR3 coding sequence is TGCAGCGCCGTCGCGACGACAGGGGCGGAAAGGGAGCAGTACTTC. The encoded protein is CSAVATTGAEREQYF.

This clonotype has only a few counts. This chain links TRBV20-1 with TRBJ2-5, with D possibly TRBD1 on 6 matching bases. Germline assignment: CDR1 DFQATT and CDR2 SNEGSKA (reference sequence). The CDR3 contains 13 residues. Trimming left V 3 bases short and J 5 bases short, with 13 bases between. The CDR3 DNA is TGCAGTGCTAGTACAGGGATGAGGGAGACCCAGTACTTC. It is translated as CSASTGMRETQYF.

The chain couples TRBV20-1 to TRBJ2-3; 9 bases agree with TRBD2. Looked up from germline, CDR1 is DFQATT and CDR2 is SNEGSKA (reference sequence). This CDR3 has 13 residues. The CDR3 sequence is CSPVAGATDTQYF. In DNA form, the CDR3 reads TGCAGCCCTGTAGCGGGAGCCACAGATACGCAGTATTTT.

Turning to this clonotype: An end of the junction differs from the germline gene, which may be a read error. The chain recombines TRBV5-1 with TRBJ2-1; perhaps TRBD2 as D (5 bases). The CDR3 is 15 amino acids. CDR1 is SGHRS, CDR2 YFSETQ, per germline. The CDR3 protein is CASSLALDYYNVQFF. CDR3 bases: TGCGCCAGCAGCCTGGCCCTTGACTACTACAATGTGCAGTTCTTC.

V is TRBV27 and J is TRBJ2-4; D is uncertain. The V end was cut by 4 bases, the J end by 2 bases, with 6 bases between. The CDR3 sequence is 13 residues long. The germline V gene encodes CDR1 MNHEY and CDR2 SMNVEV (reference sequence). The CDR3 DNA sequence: TGTGCCAGCAGTTCGTTGTCCAAAAACATTCAGTACTTC. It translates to CASSSLSKNIQYF.

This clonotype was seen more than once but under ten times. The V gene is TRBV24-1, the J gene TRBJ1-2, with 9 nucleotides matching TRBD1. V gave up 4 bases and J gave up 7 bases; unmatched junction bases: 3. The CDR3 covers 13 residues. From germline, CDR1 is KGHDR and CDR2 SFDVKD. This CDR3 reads CATSEKDRGGYTF. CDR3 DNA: TGTGCCACCAGTGAGAAGGACAGGGGTGGCTACACCTTC.

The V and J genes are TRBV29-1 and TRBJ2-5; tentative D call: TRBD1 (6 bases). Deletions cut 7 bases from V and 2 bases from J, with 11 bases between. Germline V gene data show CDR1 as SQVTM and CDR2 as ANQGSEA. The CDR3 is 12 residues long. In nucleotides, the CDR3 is TGCAGCGCAGGGGCGATTCAAGAGACCCAGTACTTC. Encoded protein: CSAGAIQETQYF. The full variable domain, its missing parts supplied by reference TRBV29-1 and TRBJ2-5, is SAVISQKPSRDICQRGTSLTIQCQVDSQVTMMFWYRQQPGQSLTLIATANQGSEATYESGFVIDKFPISRPNLTFSTLTVSNMSPEDSSIYLCSAGAIQETQYFGPGTRLLVL.